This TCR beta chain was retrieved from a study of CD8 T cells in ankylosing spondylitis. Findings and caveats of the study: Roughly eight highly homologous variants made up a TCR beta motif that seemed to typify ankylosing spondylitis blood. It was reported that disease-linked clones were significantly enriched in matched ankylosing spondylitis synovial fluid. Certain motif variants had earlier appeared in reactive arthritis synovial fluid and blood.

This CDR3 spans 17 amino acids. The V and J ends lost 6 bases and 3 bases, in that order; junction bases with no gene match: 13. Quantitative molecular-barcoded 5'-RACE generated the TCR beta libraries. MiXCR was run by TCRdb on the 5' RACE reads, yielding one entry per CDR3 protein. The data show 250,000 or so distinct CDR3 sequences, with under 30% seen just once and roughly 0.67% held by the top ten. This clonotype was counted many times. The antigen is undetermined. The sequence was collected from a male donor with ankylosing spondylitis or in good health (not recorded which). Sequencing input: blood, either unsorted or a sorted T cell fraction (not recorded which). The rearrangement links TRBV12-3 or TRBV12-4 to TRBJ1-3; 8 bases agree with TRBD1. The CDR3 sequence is CASRWIGQGGGGNTIYF. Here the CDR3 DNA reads TGTGCCAGCAGATGGATAGGACAGGGAGGCGGTGGAAACACCATATATTTT.